This entry features one TCR beta chain sequence. Losses at the gene ends were 5 bases for V and 4 bases for J; bases not matched to a gene: 9. The germline V gene encodes CDR1 SGHAT and CDR2 FQNNGV. The CDR3 length is 15 residues. The protocol was immunoSEQ multiplex PCR, while the TCRdb copy is restricted to in-frame clones and leaves out a portion. The sample contains under 250,000 clones, around 82% of which appear only once. The sample belongs to a study of blood T cell repertoires in COVID-19. The receptor was isolated from a woman aged 50 to 60 with acute or convalescent COVID-19. The chain has TRBV11-2 and TRBJ2-7; the match to TRBD1 covers 9 bases. The sample was peripheral blood. The CDR3 loop is CASSPRTGVFYEQYF. CDR3 nucleotide sequence: TGTGCCAGCAGCCCCCGGACAGGGGTGTTTTACGAGCAGTACTTC.